This TCR beta chain was found in a study of blood T cells in healthy people across ages. Study information: Using template switching, researchers captured about one barcoded beta molecule for each two T cells. Study results and caveats: The percentage of naive T cells correlated strongly with TCR beta diversity.

The CDR3 is 15 residues long. Germline V CDR1 and CDR2: KGHSH, LQKENI. As to this clonotype: Its antigen is unidentified.

A second PCR of 7 to 11 cycles used a sample-barcoded 5' primer and a J-beta primer mix. TCRdb used MiXCR to reprocess the 5' RACE reads, holding one entry per CDR3 protein. Here the sample spans 650,000 to 900,000 distinct CDR3 sequences, around 62% being singletons. Sequenced: blood. V gene TRBV18 combines with J gene TRBJ2-4; 9 bases are shared with TRBD1. Near its end, the DNA agrees better with TRBJ2-7, so the J call may be wrong. The source of this sequence is a man aged 25 to 40 in good health. CDR3 in amino acids: CASSLGTGIFSEQYF. The CDR3 region has the DNA TGTGCCAGCTCACTGGGGACAGGGATATTCTCCGAGCAGTACTTC.